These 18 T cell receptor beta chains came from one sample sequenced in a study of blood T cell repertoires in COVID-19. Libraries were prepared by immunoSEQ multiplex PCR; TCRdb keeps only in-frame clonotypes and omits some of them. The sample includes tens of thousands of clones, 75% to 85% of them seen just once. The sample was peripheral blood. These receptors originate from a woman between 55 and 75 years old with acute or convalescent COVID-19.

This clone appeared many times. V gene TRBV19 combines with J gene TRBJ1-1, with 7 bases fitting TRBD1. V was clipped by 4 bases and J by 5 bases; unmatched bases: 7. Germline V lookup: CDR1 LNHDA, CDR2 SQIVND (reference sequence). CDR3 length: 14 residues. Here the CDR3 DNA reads TGTGCCAGTAGTACTGCGACAGGGAGAACTGAAGCTTTCTTT. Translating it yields CASSTATGRTEAFF. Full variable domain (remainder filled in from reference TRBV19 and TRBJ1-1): DGGITQSPKYLFRKEGQNVTLSCEQNLNHDAMYWYRQDPGQGLRLIYYSQIVNDFQKGDIAEGYSVSREKKESFPLTVTSAQKNPTAFYLCASSTATGRTEAFFGQGTRLTVV.

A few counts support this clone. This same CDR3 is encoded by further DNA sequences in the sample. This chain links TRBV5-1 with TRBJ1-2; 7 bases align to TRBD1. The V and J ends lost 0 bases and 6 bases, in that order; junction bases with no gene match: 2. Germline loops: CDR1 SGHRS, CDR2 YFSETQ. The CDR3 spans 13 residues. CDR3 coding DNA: TGCGCCAGCAGCTTGGACAGGGGCGATGGCTACACCTTC. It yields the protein CASSLDRGDGYTF.

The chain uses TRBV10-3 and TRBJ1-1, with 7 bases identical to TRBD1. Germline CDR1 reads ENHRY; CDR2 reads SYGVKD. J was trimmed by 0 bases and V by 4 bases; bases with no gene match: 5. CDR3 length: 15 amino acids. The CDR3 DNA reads TGTGCCATCAGTGCCGCCGGGACAGTGAACACTGAAGCTTTCTTT. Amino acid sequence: CAISAAGTVNTEAFF.

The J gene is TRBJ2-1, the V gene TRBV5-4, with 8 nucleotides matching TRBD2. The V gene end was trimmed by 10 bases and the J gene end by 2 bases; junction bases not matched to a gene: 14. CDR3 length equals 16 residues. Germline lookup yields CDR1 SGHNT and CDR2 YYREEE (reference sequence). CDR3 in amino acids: CAVNRGGRGTYNEQFF. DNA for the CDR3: TGTGCCGTAAACCGGGGGGGCAGGGGTACCTACAATGAGCAGTTCTTC.

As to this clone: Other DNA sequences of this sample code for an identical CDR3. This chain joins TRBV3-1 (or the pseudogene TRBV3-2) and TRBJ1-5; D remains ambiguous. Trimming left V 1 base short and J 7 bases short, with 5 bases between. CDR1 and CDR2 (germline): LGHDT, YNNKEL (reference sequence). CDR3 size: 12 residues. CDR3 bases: TGTGCCAGCAGCCAAGGCGAGCAGCCCCAGCATTTT. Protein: CASSQGEQPQHF.

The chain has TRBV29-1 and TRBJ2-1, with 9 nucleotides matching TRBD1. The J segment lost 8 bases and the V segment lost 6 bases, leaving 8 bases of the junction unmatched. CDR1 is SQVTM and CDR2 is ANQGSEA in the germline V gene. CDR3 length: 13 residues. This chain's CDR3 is CSVDGDRVDEQFF. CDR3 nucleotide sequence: TGCAGCGTCGATGGGGACAGGGTCGATGAGCAGTTCTTC.

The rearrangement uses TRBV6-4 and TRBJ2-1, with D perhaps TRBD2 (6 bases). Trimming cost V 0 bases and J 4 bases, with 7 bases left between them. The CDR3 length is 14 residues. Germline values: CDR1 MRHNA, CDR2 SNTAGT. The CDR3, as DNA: TGTGCCAGCAGTGACTCGGGGGGTTACAATGAGCAGTTCTTC. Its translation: CASSDSGGYNEQFF.

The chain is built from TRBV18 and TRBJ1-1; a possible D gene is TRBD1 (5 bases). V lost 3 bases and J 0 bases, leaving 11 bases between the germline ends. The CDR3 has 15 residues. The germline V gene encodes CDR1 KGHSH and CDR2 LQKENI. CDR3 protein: CASSPTKQVNTEAFF. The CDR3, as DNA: TGTGCCAGCTCACCTACCAAACAGGTGAACACTGAAGCTTTCTTT.

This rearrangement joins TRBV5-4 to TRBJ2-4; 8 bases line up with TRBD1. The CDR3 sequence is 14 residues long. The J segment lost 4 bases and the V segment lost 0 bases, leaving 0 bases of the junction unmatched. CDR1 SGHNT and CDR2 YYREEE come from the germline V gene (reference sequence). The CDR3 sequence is CASSLGQGKNIQYF. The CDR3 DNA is TGTGCCAGCAGCTTGGGACAGGGGAAAAACATTCAGTACTTC. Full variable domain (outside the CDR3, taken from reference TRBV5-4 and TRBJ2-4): ETGVTQSPTHLIKTRGQQVTLRCSSQSGHNTVSWYQQALGQGPQFIFQYYREEENGRGNFPPRFSGLQFPNYSSELNVNALELDDSALYLCASSLGQGKNIQYFGAGTRLSVL.

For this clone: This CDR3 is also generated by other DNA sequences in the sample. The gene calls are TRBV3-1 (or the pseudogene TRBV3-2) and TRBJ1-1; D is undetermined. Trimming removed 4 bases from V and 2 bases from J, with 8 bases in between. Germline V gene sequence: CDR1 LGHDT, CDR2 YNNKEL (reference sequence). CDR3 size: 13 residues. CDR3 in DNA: TGTGCCAGCAGCCGGCTAGAAAACACTGAAGCTTTCTTT. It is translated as CASSRLENTEAFF.

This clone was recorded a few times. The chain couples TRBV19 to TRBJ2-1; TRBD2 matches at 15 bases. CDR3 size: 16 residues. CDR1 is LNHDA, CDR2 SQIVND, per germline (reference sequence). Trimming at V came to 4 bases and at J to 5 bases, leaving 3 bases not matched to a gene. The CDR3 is CASSTGTSGGNNEQFF. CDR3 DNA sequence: TGTGCCAGTAGTACAGGGACTAGCGGGGGGAACAATGAGCAGTTCTTC.

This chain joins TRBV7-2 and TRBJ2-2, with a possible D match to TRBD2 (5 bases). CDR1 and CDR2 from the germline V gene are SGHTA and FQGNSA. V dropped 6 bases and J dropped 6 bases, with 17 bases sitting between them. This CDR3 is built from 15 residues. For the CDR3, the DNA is TGTGCCAGCAGATCCTTAACTAGAAACCCCGGGGAGCTGTTTTTT. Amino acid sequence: CASRSLTRNPGELFF.

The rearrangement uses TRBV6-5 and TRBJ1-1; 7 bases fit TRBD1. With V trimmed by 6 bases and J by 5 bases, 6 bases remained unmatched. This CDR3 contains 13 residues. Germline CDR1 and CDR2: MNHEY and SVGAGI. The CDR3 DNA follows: TGTGCCAGCAGCGCAGGGGGTTGGACTGAAGCTTTCTTT. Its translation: CASSAGGWTEAFF.

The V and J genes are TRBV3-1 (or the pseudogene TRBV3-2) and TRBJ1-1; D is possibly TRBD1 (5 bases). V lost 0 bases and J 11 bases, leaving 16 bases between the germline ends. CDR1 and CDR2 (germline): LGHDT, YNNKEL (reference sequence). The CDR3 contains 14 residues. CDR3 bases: TGTGCCAGCAGCCAAGAGTCGATCAGGGCAGAGGCTTTCTTT. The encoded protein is CASSQESIRAEAFF.

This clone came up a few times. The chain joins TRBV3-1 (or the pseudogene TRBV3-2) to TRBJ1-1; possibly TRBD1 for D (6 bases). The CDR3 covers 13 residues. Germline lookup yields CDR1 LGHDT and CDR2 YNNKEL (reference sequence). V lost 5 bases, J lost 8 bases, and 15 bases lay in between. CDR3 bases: TGTGCCAGCAGCGTACCGCCCGGGACAGAAGCTTTCTTT. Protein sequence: CASSVPPGTEAFF.

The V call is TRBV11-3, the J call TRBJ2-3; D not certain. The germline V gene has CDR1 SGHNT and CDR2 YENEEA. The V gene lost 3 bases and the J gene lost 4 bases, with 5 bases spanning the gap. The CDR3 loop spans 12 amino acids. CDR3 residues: CASSFEADTQYF. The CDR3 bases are TGTGCCAGCAGCTTCGAGGCAGATACGCAGTATTTT.

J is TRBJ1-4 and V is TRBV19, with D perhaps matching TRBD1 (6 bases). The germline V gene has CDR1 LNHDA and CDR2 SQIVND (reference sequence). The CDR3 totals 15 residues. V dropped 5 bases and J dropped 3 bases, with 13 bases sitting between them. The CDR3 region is CASSGGLNPNEKLFF. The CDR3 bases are TGTGCCAGTAGTGGGGGCCTCAACCCTAATGAAAAACTGTTTTTT.

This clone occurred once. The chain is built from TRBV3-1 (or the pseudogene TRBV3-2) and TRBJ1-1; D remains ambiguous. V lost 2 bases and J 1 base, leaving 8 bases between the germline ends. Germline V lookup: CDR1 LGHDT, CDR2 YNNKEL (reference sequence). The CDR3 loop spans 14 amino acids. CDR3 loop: CASSQLSGNTEAFF. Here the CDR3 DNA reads TGTGCCAGCAGCCAATTGTCGGGGAACACTGAAGCTTTCTTT.